Presented here are 5 T cell receptor beta chains from one specimen sequenced in a study of neoadjuvant anti-PD-1 for oral cavity cancer (dated by TCRdb to 2020 to 2023). This sample's time point label indicates: before neoadjuvant nivolumab. The library was made by the immunoSEQ multiplex PCR assay. TCRdb obtained this table from immuneACCESS and retained in-frame rearrangements with V and J assigned. These tables miss some clones; where compared with another copy, unresolved V genes account for less than half of the shortfall, and the remainder is unexplained. This sample holds more than 50,000 clones; around four fifths were observed only once. The top ten clones comprise around 2.6% of the sample. Source: PBMCs, taken before nivolumab (anti-PD-1) treatment. The receptors derive from a person aged 35-79 years with oral cavity squamous cell carcinoma.

The chain couples TRBV5-1 to TRBJ2-7; no definite D call. Looked up from germline, CDR1 is SGHRS and CDR2 is YFSETQ. CDR3 size: 13 residues. V was cut by 3 bases and J by 2 bases, with 9 bases left in between. CDR3 nucleotides: TGCGCCAGCAGCTCCGGGTTCCCCTACGAGCAGTACTTC. Amino acids: CASSSGFPYEQYF.

The rearrangement uses TRBV27 and TRBJ1-5; possible D gene TRBD1, 5 bases. V was clipped by 0 bases and J by 1 base, with 13 bases between them. This CDR3 has 17 amino acids. The V gene's germline CDR1 is MNHEY and CDR2 SMNVEV (reference sequence). The CDR3 here is CASSLSGAGESNQPQHF. In DNA form, the CDR3 reads TGTGCCAGCAGTTTATCAGGGGCGGGGGAAAGCAATCAGCCCCAGCATTTT.

The chain is built from TRBV10-1 and TRBJ1-6, with D perhaps TRBD1 (5 bases). Trimming removed 0 bases from V and 9 bases from J, with 21 bases in between. Germline V lookup: CDR1 WNHNN, CDR2 SYGVQD (reference sequence). The CDR3 is made up of 18 amino acids. As DNA, the CDR3 is TGCGCCAGCAGTGAGTCGATTGATCAGGGCGCCTTGGTTTCACCCCTCCACTTT. It yields the protein CASSESIDQGALVSPLHF.

V and J are TRBV4-1 and TRBJ2-1; TRBD2 aligns across 9 bases. Germline V gene lookup returns CDR1 MGHRA and CDR2 YSYEKL. V lost 4 bases, J lost 5 bases, and 15 bases stayed unmatched. The CDR3 consists of 18 residues. In DNA form, the CDR3 reads TGCGCCAGCAGCCCTCGGGGGACTAGCAGGGGGGCTAACAATGAGCAGTTCTTC. Translated, it gives CASSPRGTSRGANNEQFF.

The chain links TRBV27 to TRBJ2-1; D is unresolved. The CDR3 has 17 amino acids. In germline, CDR1 is MNHEY, CDR2 SMNVEV (reference sequence). Trimming removed 0 bases at V and 6 bases at J, with 18 bases between. This CDR3 reads CASSLSRTDDVGNEQFF. CDR3 bases: TGTGCCAGCAGTTTATCGAGAACGGATGACGTGGGCAATGAGCAGTTCTTC.